These 13 T cell receptor beta chains were all obtained from the same sample, sequenced in a study of graft-versus-host responses after intestinal transplantation. The table came from immunoSEQ multiplex PCR; TCRdb's copy has only in-frame clones and leaves some out. The sample lists 9,500 to 10,000 clones, about 90% occurring once. The input for sequencing was PBMCs, taken just over 42 days after intestinal transplant. All receptors come from a human patient who received an intestinal transplant, so some T cells may come from the graft donor.

The chain carries TRBV29-1 and TRBJ2-5, with 7 bases aligning to TRBD2. The CDR3 has 13 amino acids. Per germline, CDR1 SQVTM and CDR2 ANQGSEA. The junction had 1 base not matched to a gene; V was cut back by 3 bases and J by 0 bases. In nucleotides, the CDR3 is TGCAGCGTTGATAGCGGGTACCAAGAGACCCAGTACTTC. This translates into CSVDSGYQETQYF.

This sequence joins TRBV4-2 and TRBJ2-7; 10 positions agree with TRBD1. The CDR3 is made up of 17 amino acids. The junction had 11 bases not matched to a gene; V was cut back by 4 bases and J by 2 bases. Germline CDR1 LGHNA, CDR2 YNFKEQ. The CDR3 spells CASSLLGFGTGAYEQYF. As DNA, the CDR3 is TGTGCCAGCAGCCTACTGGGTTTTGGGACAGGGGCCTACGAGCAGTACTTC.

This chain uses TRBV30 with TRBJ1-2; D may be TRBD1 (5 bases). The CDR3 length is 13 residues. V shed 6 bases and J shed 4 bases, with 15 bases lying between them. Germline CDR1 reads GTSNPN; CDR2 reads SVGIG (reference sequence). The CDR3 DNA follows: TGTGCCTGCTACGCCGGACAATCCTATGGCTACACCTTC. Protein product: CACYAGQSYGYTF.

This chain uses TRBV19 with TRBJ2-1; D is undetermined. CDR3 length: 11 amino acids. Germline V CDR1 and CDR2: LNHDA, SQIVND (reference sequence). Deletions cut 7 bases from V and 5 bases from J, with 6 bases between. CDR3 in amino acids: CASMGHNEQFF. The CDR3 DNA reads TGTGCCAGTATGGGCCACAATGAGCAGTTCTTC.

The rearrangement uses TRBV2 and TRBJ2-1; D not resolved. V shed 9 bases and J shed 4 bases, with 16 bases lying between them. CDR1 and CDR2 (germline): SNHLY, FYNNEI. CDR3 length: 14 amino acids. The CDR3 DNA sequence: TGTGCCAGTGACCCAGGCTACCTTTACAATGAGCAGTTCTTC. This sequence encodes CASDPGYLYNEQFF.

The chain recombines TRBV14 with TRBJ1-2; no clear D. The germline V gene encodes CDR1 SGHDN and CDR2 FVKESK. V was pared by 0 bases and J by 5 bases, with 13 bases between. This CDR3 comprises 15 residues. The CDR3 here is CASSQDVQLNYGYTF. The CDR3 coding sequence is TGTGCCAGCAGCCAAGACGTACAGCTCAATTATGGCTACACCTTC.

The chain employs TRBV10-1 and TRBJ2-1; 12 nucleotides align to TRBD2. This CDR3 contains 15 residues. Per the germline V gene, CDR1 is WNHNN and CDR2 is SYGVQD (reference sequence). V dropped 0 bases and J dropped 6; count of bases not matched to a gene: 0. The CDR3, as DNA: TGCGCCAGCAGTGAGTCGACTAGCGGGGGCAATGAGCAGTTCTTC. Encoded protein: CASSESTSGGNEQFF.

The chain combines TRBV9 with TRBJ2-5; 7 bases are a match to TRBD1. Losses at the gene ends were 4 bases for V and 2 bases for J; bases not matched to a gene: 8. Germline CDR1 is SGDLS and CDR2 is YYNGEE. The CDR3 runs 15 residues. CDR3: CASSSRTGRQETQYF. In DNA form, the CDR3 reads TGTGCCAGCAGCTCCCGGACAGGCCGACAAGAGACCCAGTACTTC.

This chain joins TRBV2 and TRBJ2-1; the match to TRBD2 covers 9 bases. Germline V gene sequence: CDR1 SNHLY, CDR2 FYNNEI. This CDR3 contains 14 residues. J was trimmed by 4 bases and V by 10 bases; bases with no gene match: 8. DNA of the CDR3: TGTGCCACCCATGGGACTAGCCAGTACAATGAGCAGTTCTTC. Translating it yields CATHGTSQYNEQFF.

The CDR3 here is CASSLAGNTEAFF. The CDR3 DNA follows: TGTGCCAGCAGCTTAGCTGGAAACACTGAAGCTTTCTTT. The V gene is TRBV7-3, the J gene TRBJ1-1; D remains unclear. Looked up from germline, CDR1 is SGHTA and CDR2 is FQGTGA. The CDR3 has 13 amino acids. Between the trimmed V and J ends, which lost 2 bases and 2 bases, there was a span of 6 bases. Based on the CDR3 plus reference TRBV7-3 and TRBJ1-1, the full variable domain is GAGVSQTPSNKVTEKGKYVELRCDPISGHTALYWYRQSLGQGPEFLIYFQGTGAADDSGLPNDRFFAVRPEGSVSTLKIQRTERGDSAVYLCASSLAGNTEAFFGQGTRLTVV.

This clone was recorded only once. This chain uses TRBV7-6 with TRBJ2-7, with TRBD2 as a possible D gene (6 bases). V shed 1 base and J shed 5 bases, with 12 bases lying between them. The CDR3 is 14 amino acids. Per the germline V gene, CDR1 is SGHVS and CDR2 is FNYEAQ. CDR3 bases: TGTGCCAGCAGCTTAGTGTCTGGGGAGGACGAGCAGTACTTC. Its protein product is CASSLVSGEDEQYF.

The chain joins TRBV5-1 to TRBJ2-1; 7 positions match TRBD2. The CDR3 extends over 11 amino acids. Trimming cost V 8 bases and J 8 bases; bases outside gene matches: 4. Germline CDR1 reads SGHRS; CDR2 reads YFSETQ. The DNA of the CDR3 is TGCGCCAGATCCCTAGCGGATGAGCAGTTCTTC. This codes for CARSLADEQFF.

V and J are TRBV6-1 and TRBJ1-1; no definite D call. The ends were cut back, 6 bases at V and 8 bases at J, with 19 bases in the middle. Per the germline V gene, CDR1 is MNHNS and CDR2 is SASEGT. This CDR3 contains 14 residues. The CDR3 DNA reads as TGTGCCAGCAGAACCACCAGGCCGGGATCAGAAGCTTTCTTT. Protein product: CASRTTRPGSEAFF.